This note documents a single T cell receptor (beta chain) sequence. Its antigen is not known. The data originate from a study of T cell responses to AZD1222 COVID-19 vaccine. Second-dose intervals near 4 or 12 weeks were combined. This CDR3 contains 17 residues. CDR1 KGHSH and CDR2 LQKENI come from the germline V gene. J lost 0 bases, V lost 2 bases, and 8 bases had no gene match. Assay used: immunoSEQ multiplex PCR; TCRdb lists only in-frame clones, some missing. The table records about 74,000 clones, approximately 89% of them present only once. Findings and caveats of the study: Spike-specific TCR breadth and depth rose after two AZD1222 doses. White British ancestry dominated among donors, who included more females, and clonal diversity was possibly underestimated. Close to half of all spike-specific TCRs reportedly target regions of the variants that are unmutated.

The sample consisted of peripheral blood, taken 28 days after the second AZD1222 dose. The TCR sequence derives from an adult who received the AZD1222 COVID-19 vaccine. The V call is TRBV18, the J call TRBJ2-5; 8 bases match TRBD2. The DNA for the CDR3 is TGTGCCAGCTCACCAAGGAAGCTAGCGGGCAACCAAGAGACCCAGTACTTC. It encodes CASSPRKLAGNQETQYF.